What follows are 23 T cell receptor beta chains derived from one specimen sequenced in a study of regulatory T cells in long-lasting Graves disease. This sample's time point: newly diagnosed GD, antithyroid drugs for less than 3 months. From PBMCs, RNA was extracted and then used to make the TCR library. To make TCR beta libraries, researchers used iRepertoire HTBI primers and Arm-PCR of CDR3 regions. One entry per CDR3 protein, called by TCRdb with MiXCR from the multiplex PCR reads. The data show fewer than 550,000 distinct CDR3 sequences, 16% seen once. The data also belong to a second study, concerning T cells in Graves' hyperthyroidism and ophthalmopathy.

Sample: peripheral blood mononuclear cells (PBMCs), taken at new diagnosis, from a patient treated with antithyroid drugs. All receptors come from a woman between 18 and 29 years old with Graves disease.

This clonotype was counted only a few times. CDR3 sequence: CASSQRADTQYF. The CDR3 DNA reads as TGTGCCAGCAGCCAAAGGGCAGATACGCAGTATTTT. The chain couples TRBV7-2 to TRBJ2-3; D not certain. The CDR3 is 12 residues long. Between the trimmed V and J ends, which lost 5 bases and 4 bases, there was a span of 7 bases. Germline V gene data show CDR1 as SGHTA and CDR2 as FQGNSA.

There are a few counts of this clonotype. The chain recombines TRBV28 with TRBJ2-7, with 9 bases matching TRBD1. There are 14 residues in the CDR3. Losses at the gene ends were 5 bases for V and 3 bases for J; bases not matched to a gene: 5. CDR1 MDHEN and CDR2 SYDVKM come from the germline V gene. Written as DNA, the CDR3 is TGTGCCAGCAGTCCTACAGGGGGCTTCTACGAGCAGTACTTC. It encodes CASSPTGGFYEQYF.

The chain uses TRBV18 and TRBJ2-3, with TRBD2 as a possible D gene (7 bases). The CDR3 consists of 15 residues. Germline V gene sequence: CDR1 KGHSH, CDR2 LQKENI. Trimming took 6 bases from V and 4 from J, leaving 17 bases between them. CDR3 region: CASSPGGSDADTQYF. The CDR3, as DNA: TGTGCCAGCTCCCCGGGGGGCAGTGACGCAGATACGCAGTATTTT.

This chain uses TRBV12-3 or TRBV12-4 with TRBJ2-7; 7 bases are a match to TRBD2. This CDR3 spans 13 amino acids. Unmatched junction bases numbered 5, after V lost 3 bases and J lost 6 bases. In DNA form, the CDR3 reads TGTGCCAGCAGTTTTGGGAGGGGAGCCGAGCAGTACTTC. The encoded protein is CASSFGRGAEQYF.

This clonotype appeared many times. The chain couples TRBV7-9 to TRBJ2-3; TRBD2 might be the D (6 bases). V lost 1 base and J 13 bases, leaving 12 bases between the germline ends. This CDR3 is built from 12 residues. Per germline, CDR1 SEHNR and CDR2 FQNEAQ (reference sequence). The DNA for the CDR3 is TGTGCCAGCAGCTTAGTGGGGCTAGCGAAGTATTTT. Amino acids: CASSLVGLAKYF.

The sample holds many counts of this clonotype. This chain joins TRBV2 and TRBJ1-5; the match to TRBD1 covers 8 bases. This CDR3 is 13 amino acids long. CDR1 is SNHLY and CDR2 is FYNNEI in the germline V gene. Trimming removed 6 bases from V and 7 bases from J; junction bases left unmatched: 5. DNA of the CDR3: TGTGCCAGCAGCGGACAGGGCGACCAGCCCCAGCATTTT. Its protein is CASSGQGDQPQHF.

This clonotype was seen ten or more times. The chain couples TRBV15 to TRBJ2-5; tentatively, D is TRBD1 (5 bases). There are 14 residues in the CDR3. Trimming left V 0 bases short and J 4 bases short, with 9 bases between. Per the germline V gene, CDR1 is LNHNV and CDR2 is YYDKDF (reference sequence). The CDR3 DNA sequence: TGTGCCACCAGCAGAGACCCAGGGTCAGAGACCCAGTACTTC. Its translation: CATSRDPGSETQYF.

The CDR3 nucleotides are TGTGCCAGCAGTGGGGCTTCCCAGGGGGTTAATGAAAAACTGTTTTTT. Protein sequence: CASSGASQGVNEKLFF. The rearrangement joins TRBV28 to TRBJ1-4; 7 bases fit TRBD1. Unmatched junction bases numbered 10, after V lost 5 bases and J lost 4 bases. CDR3 size: 16 residues. Germline CDR1 MDHEN, CDR2 SYDVKM.

This clonotype turned up a few times. The V gene is TRBV10-3, the J gene TRBJ2-5; 10 nucleotides match TRBD2. The CDR3 extends over 17 amino acids. V trimming: 3 bases; J trimming: 5 bases; junction bases outside the gene matches: 12. Germline V CDR1 and CDR2: ENHRY, SYGVKD. This CDR3 reads CAISERSGRVGAETQYF. Here the CDR3 DNA reads TGTGCCATCAGTGAACGGAGCGGGAGGGTTGGTGCGGAGACCCAGTACTTC.

In its sample, this clonotype was seen a few times. The rearrangement uses TRBV7-9 and TRBJ2-1; the match to TRBD1 covers 7 bases. Germline V gene sequence: CDR1 SEHNR, CDR2 FQNEAQ (reference sequence). The CDR3 spans 13 residues. J gave up 15 bases and V 1 base, and 9 bases lay outside the gene matches. CDR3 nucleotide sequence: TGTGCCAGCAGCTTAGAACGGGACAGTGTGGGGTTCTTC. It yields the protein CASSLERDSVGFF.

This chain connects TRBV29-1 to TRBJ1-6, with D possibly matching TRBD1 (6 bases). CDR1 SQVTM and CDR2 ANQGSEA come from the germline V gene. With 6 bases removed from V and 7 bases from J, the gap between germline ends came to 13 bases. The CDR3 totals 13 residues. This CDR3 is CSVRRGRNSPLHF. The CDR3 bases are TGCAGCGTGCGCAGGGGTAGGAATTCACCCCTCCACTTT. Full variable domain (remainder filled in from reference TRBV29-1 and TRBJ1-6): SAVISQKPSRDICQRGTSLTIQCQVDSQVTMMFWYRQQPGQSLTLIATANQGSEATYESGFVIDKFPISRPNLTFSTLTVSNMSPEDSSIYLCSVRRGRNSPLHFGNGTRLTVT.

The V gene is TRBV4-1, the J gene TRBJ2-6, with D perhaps TRBD1 or TRBD2 (5 bases each). The V and J ends lost 2 bases and 0 bases respectively, with 14 bases between them. In germline, CDR1 is MGHRA, CDR2 YSYEKL. The length of the CDR3 is 18 residues. CDR3 sequence reads: CASSQLRDGSSGANVLTF. The CDR3 DNA reads as TGCGCCAGCAGCCAACTAAGGGACGGAAGCTCTGGGGCCAACGTCCTGACTTTC.

This clonotype was counted only a few times. V and J are TRBV6-1 and TRBJ2-7; 7 bases align to TRBD1. With V trimmed by 4 bases and J by 0 bases, 9 bases remained unmatched. The CDR3 consists of 16 residues. Germline assignment: CDR1 MNHNS and CDR2 SASEGT. The CDR3 loop is CASSGADRVSSYEQYF. In DNA form, the CDR3 reads TGTGCCAGCAGTGGAGCTGACAGGGTGAGCTCCTACGAGCAGTACTTC.

This clonotype was observed many times. The chain combines TRBV30 with TRBJ2-5; no firm D call. The CDR3 runs 13 residues. The ends were cut back, 2 bases at V and 0 bases at J, with 7 bases in the middle. Germline CDR1 and CDR2: GTSNPN and SVGIG (reference sequence). The CDR3 reads CAWSNGHQETQYF. CDR3 DNA sequence: TGTGCCTGGAGTAACGGACACCAAGAGACCCAGTACTTC.

This chain joins TRBV11-2 and TRBJ1-1; weak D call: TRBD1 (5 bases). V lost 5 bases and J lost 0, with 16 bases in between. The CDR3 totals 16 residues. Germline values: CDR1 SGHAT, CDR2 FQNNGV. DNA of the CDR3: TGTGCCAGCAGCCGCAACCCGGGACTTATGAACACTGAAGCTTTCTTT. This sequence encodes CASSRNPGLMNTEAFF. Variable domain in full (rest from reference TRBV11-2 and TRBJ1-1): EAGVAQSPRYKIIEKRQSVAFWCNPISGHATLYWYQQILGQGPKLLIQFQNNGVVDDSQLPKDRFSAERLKGVDSTLKIQPAKLEDSAVYLCASSRNPGLMNTEAFFGQGTRLTVV.

As regards this clonotype: With a far larger clone one base away, a read error is the likely cause. The chain couples TRBV28 to TRBJ2-1; a possible D gene is TRBD1 (6 bases). Germline loops: CDR1 MDHEN, CDR2 SYDVKM. The V end was cut by 8 bases, the J end by 10 bases, with 18 bases between. CDR3 size: 13 residues. Here the CDR3 DNA reads TGTGCCAGCGCCGAGGACAGAATCTACGAGCAGTTCTTC. Protein: CASAEDRIYEQFF.

This clonotype was seen at least ten times. The chain carries TRBV18 and TRBJ2-2; 9 nucleotides line up with TRBD1. With V trimmed by 8 bases and J by 2 bases, 6 bases remained unmatched. There are 15 residues in the CDR3. The germline V gene encodes CDR1 KGHSH and CDR2 LQKENI. The CDR3 here is CASSQDRGNTGELFF. CDR3 in DNA: TGTGCCAGCAGCCAGGACAGGGGAAACACCGGGGAGCTGTTTTTT.

This chain uses TRBV6-1 with TRBJ2-3, with D unresolved. Trimming pared 5 bases from V and 0 bases from J, leaving 12 bases between. Germline lookup yields CDR1 MNHNS and CDR2 SASEGT. This CDR3 has 15 residues. In DNA, the CDR3 is TGTGCCAGCAGTCAACTCACTTATAGCACAGATACGCAGTATTTT. Translated: CASSQLTYSTDTQYF.

The rearrangement links TRBV19 to TRBJ2-1; the D gene is possibly TRBD1 (6 bases). The CDR3 extends over 14 amino acids. Germline assignment: CDR1 LNHDA and CDR2 SQIVND (reference sequence). V lost 3 bases to trimming and J lost 9 bases, with 15 bases between them. The CDR3 loop reads CASSIPPGAPEQFF. The CDR3, as DNA: TGTGCCAGTAGTATCCCACCAGGGGCCCCTGAGCAGTTCTTC. Looking up the rest from reference TRBV19 and TRBJ2-1 gives the full variable domain: DGGITQSPKYLFRKEGQNVTLSCEQNLNHDAMYWYRQDPGQGLRLIYYSQIVNDFQKGDIAEGYSVSREKKESFPLTVTSAQKNPTAFYLCASSIPPGAPEQFFGPGTRLTVL.

This clonotype was recorded many times. The J gene is TRBJ1-2, the V gene TRBV27; D is possibly TRBD1 (6 bases). Germline CDR1 reads MNHEY; CDR2 reads SMNVEV (reference sequence). This CDR3 has 13 amino acids. The germline V and J ends were trimmed by 5 bases and 4 bases, with 11 bases remaining between them. CDR3 DNA: TGTGCCAGCAGTCGGACAGTCGCCTATGGCTACACCTTC. Its translation: CASSRTVAYGYTF.

This clonotype was seen repeatedly, ten times or more. The chain combines TRBV10-3 with TRBJ2-7; 10 nucleotides agree with TRBD1. The V segment lost 9 bases and the J segment 3 bases; nucleotides outside the gene matches: 2. CDR3 length: 12 residues. Germline CDR1 ENHRY, CDR2 SYGVKD. The CDR3 DNA sequence: TGTGCCATTGGGACAGGGGACTACGAGCAGTACTTC. Translated: CAIGTGDYEQYF.

This clonotype was observed a handful of times. The CDR3 spells CASSRDRDLVGYTF. Here the CDR3 DNA reads TGTGCCAGCAGCCGGGACCGGGATCTAGTCGGCTACACCTTC. V is TRBV6-1 and J is TRBJ1-2; TRBD1 might be the D (5 bases). The CDR3 covers 14 residues. Trimming stripped 6 bases from V and 8 bases from J, with 19 bases between. Germline loops: CDR1 MNHNS, CDR2 SASEGT.

This clonotype was picked up many times. One junction end disagrees with the germline gene, perhaps due to a read error. The J gene is TRBJ1-5, the V gene TRBV3-1; D gene unclear. This CDR3 contains 15 residues. Germline CDR1 reads LGHDT; CDR2 reads YNNKEL (reference sequence). In nucleotides, the CDR3 is TGCGCCAGCAGCCTCAGAGGTAGGAACAATCAGCCCCAGCATTTT. Its translation is CASSLRGRNNQPQHF.